Given below is one T cell receptor beta chain in context. The data are from a study of blood T cell repertoires in COVID-19. Profiling relied on immunoSEQ multiplex PCR, and the TCRdb table lists in-frame clones only, not all of them. The sample lists some 180,000 clones, more than 75% occurring once. The CDR3 spans 15 residues. Per germline, CDR1 SGHVS and CDR2 FNYEAQ. J lost 6 bases, V lost 5 bases, and 11 bases had no gene match. Sequenced sample: peripheral blood. The TCR comes from a woman in her forties or fifties with active or convalescent COVID-19. The chain links TRBV7-6 to TRBJ1-2; 8 nucleotides align to TRBD1. The CDR3 loop reads CASSPRQGWEDGYTF. CDR3 sequence (DNA): TGTGCCAGCAGCCCTCGACAGGGGTGGGAGGATGGCTACACCTTC. Drawing the rest from reference TRBV7-6 and TRBJ1-2, the complete variable domain is GAGVSQSPRYKVTKRGQDVALRCDPISGHVSLYWYRQALGQGPEFLTYFNYEAQQDKSGLPNDRFSAERPEGSISTLTIQRTEQRDSAMYRCASSPRQGWEDGYTFGSGTRLTVV.